The sample holds many counts of the clone carrying this T cell receptor beta chain. Its antigen remains unidentified. Each CDR3 protein gets one entry after TCRdb re-called the 5' RACE reads with MiXCR. This repertoire shows nearly 350,000 distinct CDR3 sequences, roughly 14% found once; its top ten account for approximately 1.1%. This sample was taken from a study of CD8 T cells in ankylosing spondylitis. Study results and caveats: About eight highly homologous variants made up a TCR beta motif that seemed to typify ankylosing spondylitis blood. Significant enrichment of disease-linked clones was reportedly seen in matched ankylosing spondylitis synovial fluid. Disease-linked clones bore a CD8+ phenotype and were relatively rare in peripheral blood.

This TCR came from a male donor with ankylosing spondylitis or in good health (not recorded which). The sequencing sample was made of blood, either unsorted or a sorted T cell fraction (not recorded which).

CDR3 protein: CSGSHMSTGELFF. The DNA of the CDR3 is TGCAGCGGGTCCCACATGAGCACCGGGGAGCTGTTTTTT. The chain combines TRBV29-1 with TRBJ2-2; D gene ambiguous. Trimming removed 7 bases at V and 4 bases at J, with 13 bases between. CDR1 and CDR2 (germline): SQVTM, ANQGSEA. CDR3 length: 13 amino acids.